This is a list of T cell receptor beta chains from one sample in a study of T cell changes during pregnancy in multiple sclerosis. Produced via immunoSEQ multiplex PCR; TCRdb's table is partial and in-frame only. This sample has roughly 50,000 clones; 85% to 95% occur once, and the top ten carry approximately 3.5%. Sequencing was performed on CD8+ T cells from peripheral blood mononuclear cells, taken in the third trimester of pregnancy. The receptors derive from a female donor with multiple sclerosis, enrolled in a pregnancy study. Both conserved end residues are part of each CDR3. A D gene is named only where the DNA matches it firmly. Clone sizes are given selectively: once, few, many, or a class where the clone is expanded.

size: .
J: TRBJ1-2
length: 14
D: TRBD1
V: TRBV5-1
DNA: TGCGCCAGCACCCCCGGGACAGGCTACTATGGCTACACCTTC
CDR3: CASTPGTGYYGYTF

size: .
J: TRBJ1-2
length: 15
D: TRBD1
V: TRBV4-1
DNA: TGCGCCAGCAGCCGAGAGTCCGGGACAGGGGGATGGGGCACCTTC
CDR3: CASSRESGTGGWGTF

size: .
J: TRBJ2-3
length: 15
D: TRBD2
V: TRBV6-5
DNA: TGTGCCAGCAGTTACGGGGCCGGGAGGGCAGATACGCAGTATTTT
CDR3: CASSYGAGRADTQYF

size: .
J: TRBJ2-1
length: 13
D: .
V: TRBV30
DNA: TGTGCCTGGAGTGTACCAGGTCGCAATGAGCAGTTCTTC
CDR3: CAWSVPGRNEQFF

size: .
J: TRBJ2-3
length: 14
D: TRBD2
V: TRBV30
DNA: TGTGCCTGGAATCTAGCGGGGACCACAGATACGCAGTATTTT
CDR3: CAWNLAGTTDTQYF

size: .
J: TRBJ2-7
length: 15
D: .
V: TRBV5-1
DNA: TGCGCCAGCAGCTTTTTGCAGGGCGTTCTCTACGAGCAGTACTTC
CDR3: CASSFLQGVLYEQYF

size: .
J: TRBJ2-5
length: 14
D: .
V: TRBV6-1
DNA: TGTGCCAGCAGTGAACGGGGGTACGGGGAGACCCAGTACTTC
CDR3: CASSERGYGETQYF

size: .
J: TRBJ2-1
length: 15
D: TRBD2
V: TRBV30
DNA: TGTGCCTGGAGTGCACTAGCGGGAGACTACAATGAGCAGTTCTTC
CDR3: CAWSALAGDYNEQFF

size: .
J: TRBJ2-7
length: 15
D: TRBD2
V: TRBV5-6
DNA: TGTGCCAGCAGCTTGGGGACTAGGAGCTCCTACGAGCAGTACTTC
CDR3: CASSLGTRSSYEQYF

size: .
J: TRBJ1-5
length: 17
D: .
V: TRBV27
DNA: TGTGCCAGCAGTCCATCGACAGAACCTAATAGCAATCAGCCCCAGCATTTT
CDR3: CASSPSTEPNSNQPQHF

size: .
J: TRBJ2-1
length: 15
D: TRBD2
V: TRBV5-6
DNA: TGTGCCAGCAGCCAGGGACTAGCGGGAGTACTTGAGCAGTTCTTC
CDR3: CASSQGLAGVLEQFF

size: .
J: TRBJ2-7
length: 15
D: TRBD1
V: TRBV28
DNA: TGTGCCAGCAGTAGATACCGGGACAGTACCTACGAGCAGTACTTC
CDR3: CASSRYRDSTYEQYF

size: once
J: TRBJ1-1
length: 15
D: TRBD1
V: TRBV5-1
DNA: TGCGCCAGCAGCTGGGTGTCAGGGGGCGGTTATGAAGCTTTCTTT
CDR3: CASSWVSGGGYEAFF

size: .
J: TRBJ1-1
length: 17
D: TRBD1
V: TRBV9
DNA: TGTGCCAGCAGCCCTCCGGGACAGGGGAGCTGGAACACTGAAGCTTTCTTT
CDR3: CASSPPGQGSWNTEAFF

size: .
J: TRBJ2-5
length: 13
D: TRBD2
V: TRBV19
DNA: TGTGCCAGTAGTACCCGACTAGCCAAGACCCAGTACTTC
CDR3: CASSTRLAKTQYF

size: .
J: TRBJ1-1
length: 11
D: .
V: TRBV27
DNA: TGTGCCAGCAGTCCCGACACTGAAGCTTTCTTT
CDR3: CASSPDTEAFF

size: once
J: TRBJ2-3
length: 15
D: TRBD2
V: TRBV4-3
DNA: TGCGCCAGCAGCCAACTAGCGGGGAGCACAGATACGCAGTATTTT
CDR3: CASSQLAGSTDTQYF